Shown below are 19 T cell receptor beta chains from a single sample sequenced in a study of OX40 agonist ivuxolimab in advanced cancers. Measured with immunoSEQ multiplex PCR; TCRdb has only the in-frame clones, and not every one. The sample lists 69,000 or so clones; roughly 85% were seen once. The sequences come from CD4+ or CD8+ T cells sorted from blood, collected in a trial of the OX40 agonist ivuxolimab. Source of these receptors: an adult with an advanced solid tumor such as melanoma, head and neck, liver or kidney cancer.

This chain joins TRBV5-4 and TRBJ2-6; D ambiguous. The CDR3 length is 13 residues. The germline V gene encodes CDR1 SGHNT and CDR2 YYREEE (reference sequence). Trimming cost V 2 bases and J 0 bases, with 0 bases left between them. The CDR3 is CASSFSGANVLTF. The CDR3, as DNA: TGTGCCAGCAGCTTCTCTGGGGCCAACGTCCTGACTTTC.

The V call is TRBV10-2, the J call TRBJ2-5, with 7 bases matching TRBD2. Per the germline V gene, CDR1 is WSHSY and CDR2 is SAAADI. This CDR3 has 13 amino acids. The trim removed 9 bases at V and 2 bases at J, leaving 6 bases unmatched. Here the CDR3 reads CASATSSQETQYF. The CDR3 coding sequence is TGCGCCAGTGCGACTAGCAGTCAAGAGACCCAGTACTTC.

In regard to this clone: With only one base between it and a far larger clone, this is likely a read error. This sequence joins TRBV5-1 and TRBJ1-1; TRBD1 might be the D (6 bases). The V gene lost 3 bases and the J gene lost 5 bases, with 14 bases spanning the gap. CDR1 is SGHRS and CDR2 is YFSETQ in the germline V gene. CDR3 length equals 14 residues. CDR3 in amino acids: CASSSGQFGTEAFF. In DNA, the CDR3 is TGCGCCAGCAGCTCTGGACAGTTCGGGACTGAAGCTTTCTTT.

For this clone: An end of the junction does not agree with germline; a read error may underlie this. The chain employs TRBV6-4 and TRBJ1-5; no firm D call. Germline lookup yields CDR1 MRHNA and CDR2 SNTAGT. The CDR3 has 8 amino acids. The CDR3 sequence: CATPSLGF. CDR3 in DNA: TGTGCCACCCCCTCCTTGGGATTT.

J is TRBJ2-1 and V is TRBV7-2; D perhaps matches TRBD1 (5 bases). V lost 5 bases and J 5 bases, leaving 10 bases between the germline ends. Germline-derived CDR1 and CDR2 are SGHTA and FQGNSA. The CDR3 totals 13 residues. This CDR3 is CASSPRQNNEQFF. The DNA for the CDR3 is TGTGCCAGCAGCCCTCGACAGAACAATGAGCAGTTCTTC.

V usage is TRBV28 and J usage is TRBJ1-2; D call uncertain. CDR3 length: 13 amino acids. Germline V gene sequence: CDR1 MDHEN, CDR2 SYDVKM. The V and J ends lost 6 bases and 3 bases respectively, with 11 bases between them. The CDR3 sequence is CASSLDGDYGYTF. The DNA of the CDR3 is TGTGCCAGCAGCTTGGACGGGGACTATGGCTACACCTTC.

This clone was counted a single time. The rearrangement uses TRBV11-2 and TRBJ2-7, with 7 bases lining up with TRBD1. The CDR3 totals 13 residues. The V and J ends lost 1 base and 7 bases, in that order; junction bases with no gene match: 4. The germline V gene has CDR1 SGHAT and CDR2 FQNNGV. The chain's CDR3 is CASSLAPGQEQYV. For the CDR3, the DNA is TGTGCCAGCAGCTTAGCACCGGGACAGGAGCAGTACGTC.

J is TRBJ1-2 and V is TRBV7-2, with 10 bases fitting TRBD1. Germline assignment: CDR1 SGHTA and CDR2 FQGNSA. V was clipped by 5 bases and J by 7 bases; unmatched bases: 19. This CDR3 is 18 amino acids long. CDR3 sequence: CASSGRQGANRELGGYTF. As DNA, the CDR3 is TGTGCCAGCAGCGGTCGACAGGGGGCAAACCGGGAGCTCGGTGGCTACACCTTC.

Only a few counts were recorded for this clone. This chain joins TRBV11-1 and TRBJ1-1; 8 nucleotides line up with TRBD1. The CDR3 loop spans 17 amino acids. The ends lost 6 bases at V and 1 base at J; junction bases unmatched: 13. Germline values: CDR1 SGHAT, CDR2 FQDESV (reference sequence). The DNA for the CDR3 is TGTGCCAGCAGTCTTTATGGGCCAGGGGGCAGGAACACTGAAGCTTTCTTT. Translated: CASSLYGPGGRNTEAFF.

This clone was counted a few times. V gene TRBV30 combines with J gene TRBJ1-1; 7 bases are a match to TRBD1. The length of the CDR3 is 15 residues. CDR1 and CDR2 (germline): GTSNPN, SVGIG (reference sequence). After removal of 1 base from V and 4 bases from J, the junction contained 9 bases not matched to a gene. The CDR3, as DNA: TGTGCCTGGAGTGAGAGACAGGGCAGGGGCACTGAAGCTTTCTTT. It is translated as CAWSERQGRGTEAFF.

J is TRBJ2-7 and V is TRBV15; a possible D gene is TRBD1 (6 bases). Germline V gene sequence: CDR1 LNHNV, CDR2 YYDKDF (reference sequence). The CDR3 runs 14 residues. V was cut by 0 bases and J by 6 bases, with 12 bases left in between. In nucleotides, the CDR3 is TGTGCCACCAGCAGAGACAGGGGTAACTCCGAGCAGTACTTC. Translation gives CATSRDRGNSEQYF.

This chain uses TRBV5-1 with TRBJ1-4, with D maybe TRBD1 (6 bases). The V end was cut by 0 bases, the J end by 7 bases, with 13 bases between. Germline CDR1 reads SGHRS; CDR2 reads YFSETQ. The CDR3 has 15 amino acids. CDR3 coding DNA: TGCGCCAGCAGCTTGGTCCGGGGGGCTAGTGAAAAACTGTTTTTT. Protein sequence: CASSLVRGASEKLFF.

The V call is TRBV2, the J call TRBJ2-1, with TRBD2 matching over 7 bases. There are 15 residues in the CDR3. The germline CDR1 and CDR2 sequences are SNHLY and FYNNEI. V lost 4 bases to trimming and J lost 6 bases; unmatched junction nucleotides: 9. CDR3 in amino acids: CASSGVRESLNEQFF. The CDR3 nucleotides read TGTGCCAGCAGTGGGGTGCGGGAGAGTCTCAATGAGCAGTTCTTC.

The genes are TRBV18 and TRBJ2-1; 7 positions match TRBD1. Per germline, CDR1 KGHSH and CDR2 LQKENI. The CDR3 covers 14 residues. Trimming removed 8 bases from V and 5 bases from J; junction bases left unmatched: 9. CDR3 nucleotides: TGTGCCAGCAGCGGCCAGGGGGTAAACAATGAGCAGTTCTTC. It codes for CASSGQGVNNEQFF.

The V call is TRBV19, the J call TRBJ2-7; no clear D gene. Trimming took 1 base from V and 3 from J, leaving 7 bases between them. This CDR3 has 13 residues. CDR1 and CDR2 (germline): LNHDA, SQIVND (reference sequence). CDR3 in DNA: TGTGCCAGTAGTATAGGTATGGGCTACGAGCAGTACTTC. Translation: CASSIGMGYEQYF.

This chain connects TRBV30 to TRBJ1-3; D is perhaps TRBD1 (5 bases). Trimming took off 1 base at V and 1 base at J, with 8 bases between the two ends. The germline CDR1 and CDR2 sequences are GTSNPN and SVGIG (reference sequence). The CDR3 contains 14 residues. This CDR3 is CAWSGAGSGNTIYF. The DNA for the CDR3 is TGTGCCTGGAGTGGTGCAGGGTCTGGAAACACCATATATTTT.

This chain uses TRBV5-1 with TRBJ2-7; 8 bases align to TRBD2. The CDR3 covers 14 residues. V shed 4 bases, J shed 0 bases, and the junction held 3 bases outside the gene matches. Germline V lookup: CDR1 SGHRS, CDR2 YFSETQ. In DNA, the CDR3 is TGCGCCAGCAGCGAAACTAGCGGCTCCTACGAGCAGTACTTC. The encoded protein is CASSETSGSYEQYF.

The chain joins TRBV9 to TRBJ1-3; 8 bases match TRBD1. There are 16 residues in the CDR3. The V and J ends lost 3 bases and 2 bases, in that order; junction bases with no gene match: 7. CDR1 and CDR2 from the germline V gene are SGDLS and YYNGEE. CDR3 region: CASSAWTGFAGNTIYF. CDR3 DNA: TGTGCCAGCAGCGCTTGGACAGGGTTTGCTGGAAACACCATATATTTT.

The chain links TRBV28 to TRBJ2-4; D remains ambiguous. The CDR3 spans 13 residues. V was clipped by 6 bases and J by 3 bases, with 9 bases between them. The germline V gene has CDR1 MDHEN and CDR2 SYDVKM. This CDR3 reads CASSGYGKNIQYF. CDR3 bases: TGTGCCAGCAGCGGGTATGGCAAAAACATTCAGTACTTC.